This passage covers 32 T cell receptor beta chains from one sample sequenced in a study of blood T cell repertoires in COVID-19. Using immunoSEQ multiplex PCR, the repertoire was profiled, and TCRdb retains in-frame clones only, with some absent. The data show 200,000 or so clones, with around nine tenths seen just once and over 3.5% held by the top ten. Sequencing was carried out using PBMCs or T cells enriched from blood (not recorded which). The receptors originated from a young woman who had been exposed to COVID-19.

This sequence joins TRBV5-1 and TRBJ2-1, with 11 bases fitting TRBD2. The CDR3 is 18 residues long. V dropped 3 bases and J dropped 6; count of bases not matched to a gene: 14. The germline V gene encodes CDR1 SGHRS and CDR2 YFSETQ. The CDR3 loop is CASSSPGRLAGQFNEQFF. The CDR3 DNA sequence: TGCGCCAGCAGCTCGCCAGGCCGACTAGCGGGGCAATTCAATGAGCAGTTCTTC.

This chain links TRBV19 with TRBJ1-3, with D possibly being TRBD1 (5 bases). The V end was cut by 3 bases, the J end by 0 bases, with 12 bases between. Germline values: CDR1 LNHDA, CDR2 SQIVND (reference sequence). The length of the CDR3 is 16 residues. The CDR3 reads CASSMTARSSGNTIYF. CDR3 coding DNA: TGTGCCAGTAGTATGACAGCCCGAAGCTCTGGAAACACCATATATTTT.

The chain uses TRBV12-3 or TRBV12-4 and TRBJ2-1; D unclear. The CDR3 length is 12 residues. V was clipped by 3 bases and J by 5 bases, with 5 bases between them. DNA of the CDR3: TGTGCCAGCAGTTTGCAGAACAATGAGCAGTTCTTC. Residues: CASSLQNNEQFF.

The chain couples TRBV7-3 to TRBJ2-5, with 9 bases lining up with TRBD1. The V segment lost 0 bases and the J segment 5 bases; nucleotides outside the gene matches: 4. The CDR3 has 15 residues. Germline V CDR1 and CDR2: SGHTA, FQGTGA. For the CDR3, the DNA is TGTGCCAGCAGCTTAACAGGGGACAGGGTTGAGACCCAGTACTTC. Translation: CASSLTGDRVETQYF.

This chain connects TRBV11-2 to TRBJ1-1; D call uncertain. The germline gives CDR1 SGHAT, CDR2 FQNNGV. The CDR3 is 14 amino acids. The V gene lost 4 bases and the J gene lost 0 bases, with 9 bases spanning the gap. The CDR3 reads CASSYLNLNTEAFF. CDR3 nucleotides: TGTGCCAGCAGCTATCTTAACTTGAACACTGAAGCTTTCTTT.

The chain employs TRBV29-1 and TRBJ1-4; perhaps TRBD1 as D (6 bases). Trimming took off 6 bases at V and 3 bases at J, with 11 bases between the two ends. Germline CDR1 and CDR2: SQVTM and ANQGSEA. The CDR3 is 13 residues long. The CDR3: CSVIQGSNEKLFF. Here the CDR3 DNA reads TGCAGCGTCATACAGGGTTCTAATGAAAAACTGTTTTTT.

The chain recombines TRBV9 with TRBJ2-1; 9 positions agree with TRBD1. This CDR3 comprises 15 residues. Trimming took 2 bases from V and 8 from J; bases not matched to a gene: 8. Germline V lookup: CDR1 SGDLS, CDR2 YYNGEE. CDR3 sequence: CASSVGTGIWDEQFF. In DNA form, the CDR3 reads TGTGCCAGCAGCGTCGGGACAGGGATTTGGGATGAGCAGTTCTTC.

This clone has just one count. This chain joins TRBV4-1 and TRBJ2-1; tentative D call: TRBD2 (5 bases). The CDR3 is 19 amino acids. The germline V and J ends were trimmed by 5 bases and 0 bases, with 23 bases remaining between them. Germline V CDR1 and CDR2: MGHRA, YSYEKL. The CDR3 bases are TGCGCCAGCAGCTTGACACAAGTTCAACGGGGAAGCTCCTACAATGAGCAGTTCTTC. Its protein is CASSLTQVQRGSSYNEQFF.

To note about this clone: Other nucleotide sequences from this sample produce the same CDR3. This rearrangement joins TRBV11-3 to TRBJ2-1; D may be TRBD2 (5 bases). The CDR3 is 15 amino acids. Germline-derived CDR1 and CDR2 are SGHNT and YENEEA. Trimming removed 5 bases from V and 4 bases from J, with 15 bases in between. For the CDR3, the DNA is TGTGCCAGCAGCCCAAGGACTTCGGGGTACAATGAGCAGTTCTTC. Its protein product is CASSPRTSGYNEQFF.

The genes are TRBV10-2 and TRBJ1-4; possible D gene TRBD1, 6 bases. V was pared by 6 bases and J by 8 bases, with 16 bases between. Germline V lookup: CDR1 WSHSY, CDR2 SAAADI. The length of the CDR3 is 14 residues. The CDR3 region is CASRPGSQGEKLFF. In DNA form, the CDR3 reads TGCGCCAGCAGACCCGGGTCCCAGGGGGAAAAACTGTTTTTT.

The gene calls are TRBV5-1 and TRBJ2-7; no firm D call. V gave up 3 bases and J gave up 7 bases, with 11 bases separating them. Per the germline V gene, CDR1 is SGHRS and CDR2 is YFSETQ. The CDR3 runs to 12 residues. This CDR3 is CASSSVVREQYF. Written as DNA, the CDR3 is TGCGCCAGCAGCTCGGTCGTGAGGGAGCAGTACTTC.

The chain links TRBV5-4 to TRBJ2-1; the D gene is possibly TRBD1 (5 bases). The CDR3 spans 15 residues. Per the germline V gene, CDR1 is SGHNT and CDR2 is YYREEE (reference sequence). With 2 bases removed from V and 4 bases from J, the gap between germline ends came to 13 bases. CDR3 residues: CASSFDQGSYNEQFF. The CDR3 DNA reads as TGTGCCAGCAGCTTCGACCAGGGCTCATACAATGAGCAGTTCTTC.

The genes are TRBV2 and TRBJ1-2; D remains ambiguous. The CDR3 totals 13 residues. V lost 1 base and J 2 bases, leaving 5 bases between the germline ends. The V gene's germline CDR1 is SNHLY and CDR2 FYNNEI. This CDR3 is CASSEGANYGYTF. In DNA form, the CDR3 reads TGTGCCAGCAGTGAAGGAGCAAACTATGGCTACACCTTC.

The rearrangement links TRBV29-1 to TRBJ2-2; the D is unclear. V was trimmed by 1 base and J by 0 bases, leaving 6 bases between them. The CDR3 length is 14 residues. Germline CDR1 and CDR2: SQVTM and ANQGSEA. CDR3 DNA: TGCAGCGTTGAAGGGCCATCGAACACCGGGGAGCTGTTTTTT. It encodes CSVEGPSNTGELFF.

The chain couples TRBV19 to TRBJ2-6; D might be TRBD1 (5 bases). CDR3 length: 17 amino acids. Per germline, CDR1 LNHDA and CDR2 SQIVND (reference sequence). The V end lost 0 bases, the J end lost 0 bases, and 9 bases lay between the germline ends. CDR3 coding DNA: TGTGCCAGTAGTATAGATGGCAGGGCCTCTGGGGCCAACGTCCTGACTTTC. Encoded protein: CASSIDGRASGANVLTF.

The chain links TRBV6-1 to TRBJ2-7; 10 bases fit TRBD2. J lost 3 bases, V lost 0 bases, and 11 bases had no gene match. The CDR3 consists of 18 residues. The V gene's germline CDR1 is MNHNS and CDR2 SASEGT. CDR3 bases: TGTGCCAGCAGTGAAGCGGTAGCGGGAGGTACGCTTCTCTACGAGCAGTACTTC. As protein: CASSEAVAGGTLLYEQYF.

V usage is TRBV28 and J usage is TRBJ1-5; no reliable D call. This CDR3 comprises 15 residues. Trimming removed 2 bases from V and 2 bases from J, with 10 bases in between. Germline V gene lookup returns CDR1 MDHEN and CDR2 SYDVKM. The CDR3 DNA is TGTGCCAGCAGTTTAAGCGGGTATGGCAATCAGCCCCAGCATTTT. Translating gives CASSLSGYGNQPQHF.

The J gene is TRBJ1-3, the V gene TRBV3-1 (or the pseudogene TRBV3-2); possible D gene TRBD1, 5 bases. Germline loops: CDR1 LGHDT, CDR2 YNNKEL (reference sequence). CDR3 length: 16 residues. The V end was cut by 0 bases, the J end by 0 bases, with 9 bases between. CDR3 DNA: TGTGCCAGCAGCCAAGATACGGGACTCTCTGGAAACACCATATATTTT. This codes for CASSQDTGLSGNTIYF.

The V and J genes are TRBV6-5 and TRBJ1-1; D possibly corresponds to TRBD1 (5 bases). The germline V and J ends were trimmed by 6 bases and 4 bases, with 12 bases remaining between them. Germline-derived CDR1 and CDR2 are MNHEY and SVGAGI. The CDR3 covers 13 residues. CDR3 DNA sequence: TGTGCCAGCAGATACGACAGTATCACTGAAGCTTTCTTT. This gives the protein CASRYDSITEAFF.

This clone was recorded a few times. The chain is built from TRBV5-6 and TRBJ2-3, with D perhaps matching TRBD1 (6 bases). The germline gives CDR1 SGHDT, CDR2 YYEEEE. Trimming removed 4 bases at V and 0 bases at J, with 12 bases between. The CDR3 spans 15 residues. The CDR3 bases are TGTGCCAGCAGCAGGACAGAAGCTAGCACAGATACGCAGTATTTT. Amino acid sequence: CASSRTEASTDTQYF.

This chain joins TRBV12-5 and TRBJ1-6; no clear D gene. The CDR3 runs to 16 residues. Germline V gene data show CDR1 as LGHNT and CDR2 as FRNRAP. The germline V and J ends were trimmed by 3 bases and 7 bases, with 16 bases remaining between them. The CDR3 DNA is TGTGCTAGTGGTTTCTCCGGGTTACCCTTGAATTCACCCCTCCACTTT. Protein product: CASGFSGLPLNSPLHF. Variable domain in full (rest from reference TRBV12-5 and TRBJ1-6): DARVTQTPRHKVTEMGQEVTMRCQPILGHNTVFWYRQTMMQGLELLAYFRNRAPLDDSGMPKDRFSAEMPDATLATLKIQPSEPRDSAVYFCASGFSGLPLNSPLHFGNGTRLTVT.

This clone was seen only once. This chain joins TRBV10-3 and TRBJ1-2; tentative D call: TRBD1 (6 bases). Trimming took off 8 bases at V and 0 bases at J, with 10 bases between the two ends. This CDR3 has 13 residues. CDR1 is ENHRY and CDR2 is SYGVKD in the germline V gene. CDR3 bases: TGTGCCATCCGACAGGAAGCTAACTATGGCTACACCTTC. It encodes CAIRQEANYGYTF.

The chain has TRBV3-1 (or the pseudogene TRBV3-2) and TRBJ1-5, with D perhaps matching TRBD1 (6 bases). CDR1 and CDR2 from the germline V gene are LGHDT and YNNKEL (reference sequence). The CDR3 is 15 residues long. The V end lost 1 base, the J end lost 4 bases, and 11 bases lay between the germline ends. CDR3 DNA: TGTGCCAGCAGCCAAGGACGCCAGGGGAATCAGCCCCAGCATTTT. Protein sequence: CASSQGRQGNQPQHF.

The chain uses TRBV5-1 and TRBJ2-1, with D unresolved. The germline CDR1 and CDR2 sequences are SGHRS and YFSETQ. The V end was cut by 5 bases, the J end by 6 bases, with 6 bases between. CDR3 length equals 11 residues. CDR3 amino acids: CASRFSNEQFF. The CDR3 DNA is TGCGCCAGCAGGTTCAGCAATGAGCAGTTCTTC.

Here the CDR3 DNA reads TGTGCCAGCAGTTCCCAGGGGGCGTTTGCCTCCGAGCAGTACTTC. Translating it yields CASSSQGAFASEQYF. The rearrangement uses TRBV27 and TRBJ2-7; 8 bases line up with TRBD1. The CDR3 covers 15 residues. Germline CDR1 is MNHEY and CDR2 is SMNVEV (reference sequence). Unmatched junction bases numbered 11, after V lost 4 bases and J lost 6 bases.

A single count supports this clone. The chain carries TRBV4-1 and TRBJ2-7; TRBD1 aligns across 10 bases. Unmatched junction bases numbered 8, after V lost 0 bases and J lost 3 bases. The CDR3 is made up of 17 amino acids. CDR1 and CDR2 from the germline V gene are MGHRA and YSYEKL. The CDR3 nucleotides are TGCGCCAGCAGCCAAGAACTTGGGGACAGGGGCCTCTACGAGCAGTACTTC. It translates to CASSQELGDRGLYEQYF.

This clone was observed once. This rearrangement joins TRBV19 to TRBJ1-5, with TRBD1 as a possible D gene (5 bases). The germline V gene encodes CDR1 LNHDA and CDR2 SQIVND (reference sequence). The CDR3 runs to 16 residues. V was cut by 7 bases and J by 5 bases, with 21 bases left in between. The CDR3 DNA sequence: TGTGCCAGTACCCATATTCGAAGGGCGGGGGATCAGCCCCAGCATTTT. Its translation: CASTHIRRAGDQPQHF.

The J gene is TRBJ2-5, the V gene TRBV5-5, with 10 bases lining up with TRBD2. The V gene's germline CDR1 is SGHKS and CDR2 YYEKEE (reference sequence). There are 14 residues in the CDR3. J was trimmed by 2 bases and V by 4 bases; bases with no gene match: 2. The CDR3 loop reads CASSGLAVQETQYF. For the CDR3, the DNA is TGTGCCAGCAGCGGACTAGCGGTTCAAGAGACCCAGTACTTC.

V and J are TRBV5-1 and TRBJ1-1; tentative D call: TRBD1 (5 bases). V was cut by 5 bases and J by 3 bases, with 17 bases left in between. The CDR3 loop spans 15 amino acids. The germline V gene has CDR1 SGHRS and CDR2 YFSETQ. The CDR3 sequence: CASRGRDHMHTEAFF. The CDR3 DNA reads TGCGCCAGCAGAGGGAGGGACCACATGCACACTGAAGCTTTCTTT.

The chain links TRBV18 to TRBJ2-7, with 11 bases that match TRBD1. J gave up 0 bases and V 3 bases, and 7 bases lay outside the gene matches. Looked up from germline, CDR1 is KGHSH and CDR2 is LQKENI. The CDR3 totals 17 residues. CDR3 bases: TGTGCCAGCTCACCGGACAGGGGGCATTCTAGCTCCTACGAGCAGTACTTC. Translated, it gives CASSPDRGHSSSYEQYF.

V is TRBV12-2 and J is TRBJ2-5; the DNA was not compared with TRBD1, the D call given in the table. TRBV12-2 is a pseudogene. The CDR3 is 17 amino acids. CDR3 bases: TGTGCAAGTCGCTCACAACCGAAGGCGGACAAACAAGAGACCCAGTACTTC. It is translated as CASRSQPKADKQETQYF.

The chain combines TRBV6-5 with TRBJ1-5; 8 nucleotides agree with TRBD1. Germline assignment: CDR1 MNHEY and CDR2 SVGAGI. The CDR3 sequence is 15 residues long. Losses at the gene ends were 7 bases for V and 7 bases for J; bases not matched to a gene: 12. The CDR3 loop is CASTFGQGGQQPQHF. In DNA, the CDR3 is TGTGCCAGCACCTTCGGACAGGGAGGACAACAGCCCCAGCATTTT.